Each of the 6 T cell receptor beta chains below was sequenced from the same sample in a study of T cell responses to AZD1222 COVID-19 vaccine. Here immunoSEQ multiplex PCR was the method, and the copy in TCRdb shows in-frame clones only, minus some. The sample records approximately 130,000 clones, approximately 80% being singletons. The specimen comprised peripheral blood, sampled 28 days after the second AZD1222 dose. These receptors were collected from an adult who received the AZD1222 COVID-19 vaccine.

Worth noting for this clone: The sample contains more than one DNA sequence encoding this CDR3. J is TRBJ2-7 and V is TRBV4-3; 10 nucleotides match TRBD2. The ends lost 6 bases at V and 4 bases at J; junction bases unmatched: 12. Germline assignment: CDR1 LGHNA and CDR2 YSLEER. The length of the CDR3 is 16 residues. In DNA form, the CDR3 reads TGCGCCAGCAGTCAACAAACCGGGACTAGCGTGTACGAGCAGTACTTC. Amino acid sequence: CASSQQTGTSVYEQYF.

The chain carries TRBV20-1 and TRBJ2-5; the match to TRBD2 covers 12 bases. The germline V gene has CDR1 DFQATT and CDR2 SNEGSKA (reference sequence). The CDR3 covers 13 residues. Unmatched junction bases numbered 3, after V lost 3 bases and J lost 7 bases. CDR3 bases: TGCAGTGCTAGTGAACTAGCGGGGGGGACCCAGTACTTC. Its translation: CSASELAGGTQYF.

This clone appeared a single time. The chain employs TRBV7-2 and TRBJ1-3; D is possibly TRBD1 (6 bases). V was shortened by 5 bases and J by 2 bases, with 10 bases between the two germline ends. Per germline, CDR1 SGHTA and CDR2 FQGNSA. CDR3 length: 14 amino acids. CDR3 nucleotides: TGTGCCAGCAGCCCTACAGGGACTGGAAACACCATATATTTT. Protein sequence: CASSPTGTGNTIYF.

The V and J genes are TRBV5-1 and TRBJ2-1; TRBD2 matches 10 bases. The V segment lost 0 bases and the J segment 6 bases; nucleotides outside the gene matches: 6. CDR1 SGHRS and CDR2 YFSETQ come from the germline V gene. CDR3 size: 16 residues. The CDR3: CASSLGTAGGRNEQFF. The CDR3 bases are TGCGCCAGCAGCTTGGGGACAGCGGGGGGGCGCAATGAGCAGTTCTTC.

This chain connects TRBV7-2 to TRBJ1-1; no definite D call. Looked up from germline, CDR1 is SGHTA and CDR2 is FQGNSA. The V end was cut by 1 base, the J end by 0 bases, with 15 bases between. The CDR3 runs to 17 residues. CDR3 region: CASSLGLYRRLNTEAFF. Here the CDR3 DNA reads TGTGCCAGCAGCTTAGGTCTGTACCGACGGCTGAACACTGAAGCTTTCTTT.

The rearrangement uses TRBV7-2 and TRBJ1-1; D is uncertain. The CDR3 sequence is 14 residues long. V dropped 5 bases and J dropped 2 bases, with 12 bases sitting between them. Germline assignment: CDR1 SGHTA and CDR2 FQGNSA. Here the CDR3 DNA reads TGTGCCAGCAGCGCTGTAAGAAGAAACACTGAAGCTTTCTTT. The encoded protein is CASSAVRRNTEAFF.